This entry concerns a single T cell receptor beta chain. Its antigen is unknown. Deletions cut 3 bases from V and 10 bases from J, with 21 bases between. Germline CDR1 MDHEN, CDR2 SYDVKM. The CDR3 is 15 residues long. These data are taken from a study of cytomegalovirus exposure and HLA in healthy donors. Points from the study as a whole: A later analysis reportedly identified an Asian-associated ancestry cluster as carrying fewer N-insertions than the approximately 670-donor mean. Some TCR beta chains (164 of them) were listed as cytomegalovirus-associated. In a later analysis, parvovirus B19, influenza, CMV and Epstein-Barr virus appeared linked to several top co-occurrence clusters.

The study ran its PCR with 60 Vbeta and 13 Jbeta primers. Repertoires were generated with immunoSEQ multiplex PCR, while TCRdb's copy carries only in-frame clones and drops some. The table lists over 100,000 clones. The V call is TRBV28, the J call TRBJ1-1; TRBD1 is a possible D gene (6 bases). This receptor was identified in a man aged 30 to 45 in good health and CMV-seronegative. The sequencing sample was made of PBMCs. The CDR3 sequence: CASSFVGDRGGGAFF. The CDR3 coding sequence is TGTGCCAGCAGTTTTGTTGGCGACAGAGGGGGGGGAGCTTTCTTT.